These 26 T cell receptor beta chains share one sample of origin, sequenced in a study of cytomegalovirus exposure and HLA in healthy donors. Primers for the PCR totalled 60 Vbeta and 13 Jbeta. Sequenced by immunoSEQ multiplex PCR; TCRdb stores in-frame clones only, minus some. The sample lists some 150,000 clones, roughly 78% occurring once. Sequencing was performed on PBMCs. Receptors were obtained from a man aged 50 to 60 in good health and CMV-seropositive.

The chain recombines TRBV19 with TRBJ2-7; 7 bases fit TRBD1. Germline CDR1 LNHDA, CDR2 SQIVND (reference sequence). With 2 bases clipped from V and 6 bases from J, the junction kept 4 bases outside the gene matches. CDR3 length: 13 amino acids. The DNA for the CDR3 is TGTGCCAGTAGTATAACAGGGGTAGGCGAGCAGTACTTC. Its translation is CASSITGVGEQYF.

This clone showed up just a few times. The J gene is TRBJ2-7, the V gene TRBV2; D might be TRBD1 (5 bases). Germline CDR1 is SNHLY and CDR2 is FYNNEI. CDR3 length: 12 amino acids. Trimming took 6 bases from V and 3 from J, leaving 9 bases between them. CDR3 DNA sequence: TGTGCCAGCAGCCGACAGAACTACGAGCAGTACTTC. Residues: CASSRQNYEQYF.

The chain carries TRBV5-1 and TRBJ2-2; TRBD2 matches at 7 bases. V was clipped by 3 bases and J by 0 bases; unmatched bases: 2. Germline CDR1 and CDR2: SGHRS and YFSETQ. There are 15 residues in the CDR3. The DNA for the CDR3 is TGCGCCAGCAGCTCCGGACTAGCGAACACCGGGGAGCTGTTTTTT. Translated: CASSSGLANTGELFF.

Regarding this clone: This same CDR3 is encoded by further DNA sequences in the sample. The J gene is TRBJ2-7, the V gene TRBV4-1, with D tentatively TRBD1 (6 bases). Trimming shortened V by 0 bases and J by 1 base, and 10 bases separated the two germline ends. The CDR3 is 15 amino acids. Germline lookup yields CDR1 MGHRA and CDR2 YSYEKL. The DNA of the CDR3 is TGCGCCAGCAGCCAAGACACAGGGTCGTCCTACGAGCAGTACTTC. The encoded protein is CASSQDTGSSYEQYF.

The rearrangement joins TRBV5-1 to TRBJ1-1; D is ambiguous. V was trimmed by 7 bases and J by 2 bases, leaving 12 bases between them. Looked up from germline, CDR1 is SGHRS and CDR2 is YFSETQ. The CDR3 extends over 13 amino acids. CDR3 amino acids: CASREQPNTEAFF. The CDR3 nucleotides are TGCGCCAGCCGGGAACAGCCTAACACTGAAGCTTTCTTT.

This rearrangement joins TRBV6-6 to TRBJ1-3; 9 bases align to TRBD1. V trimming: 6 bases; J trimming: 6 bases; junction bases outside the gene matches: 3. The CDR3 sequence is 13 residues long. Germline lookup yields CDR1 MNHNY and CDR2 SVGAGI (reference sequence). CDR3 region: CASRRQGVNTIYF. The CDR3 DNA reads TGTGCCAGCAGACGACAGGGGGTAAACACCATATATTTT.

About this clone itself: One end of the junction fails to match germline, which may point to a read error. The chain uses TRBV29-1 and TRBJ1-2, with 9 bases identical to TRBD1. The CDR3 contains 13 residues. The germline V gene encodes CDR1 SQVTM and CDR2 ANQGSEA. CDR3 nucleotide sequence: TGCAGCGTGGAAGGACAGGGGACCTATGGCTACACCTTC. Translation: CSVEGQGTYGYTF.

This chain connects TRBV19 to TRBJ1-5; 8 bases match TRBD1. Germline V gene sequence: CDR1 LNHDA, CDR2 SQIVND (reference sequence). The trim removed 3 bases at V and 2 bases at J, leaving 15 bases unmatched. The CDR3 spans 19 residues. Here the CDR3 reads CASSIGGTGPPLGNQPQHF. In DNA form, the CDR3 reads TGTGCCAGTAGTATTGGGGGGACAGGCCCCCCGTTGGGCAATCAGCCCCAGCATTTT.

The gene calls are TRBV5-5 and TRBJ1-4; D is uncertain. Germline V CDR1 and CDR2: SGHKS, YYEKEE (reference sequence). The CDR3 is 14 amino acids. V was clipped by 3 bases and J by 5 bases, with 11 bases between them. The CDR3 nucleotides are TGTGCCAGCAGCTCGCTCCCGAGGAATGAAAAACTGTTTTTT. Translating gives CASSSLPRNEKLFF.

This clone was seen a single time. V gene TRBV7-3 combines with J gene TRBJ2-1, with D hard to call. This CDR3 contains 15 residues. From germline, CDR1 is SGHTA and CDR2 FQGTGA. Trimming pared 1 base from V and 0 bases from J, leaving 7 bases between. Written as DNA, the CDR3 is TGTGCCAGCAGCTTAAACTCCGACTCCTACAATGAGCAGTTCTTC. Protein sequence: CASSLNSDSYNEQFF.

The chain links TRBV10-3 to TRBJ1-5; TRBD1 is a possible D gene (5 bases). CDR3 length equals 14 residues. Trimming took off 3 bases at V and 6 bases at J, with 12 bases between the two ends. Per the germline V gene, CDR1 is ENHRY and CDR2 is SYGVKD. CDR3 amino acids: CAISDQGRGQPQHF. The DNA of the CDR3 is TGTGCCATCAGTGACCAGGGCCGAGGTCAGCCCCAGCATTTT.

The CDR3 spells CATAGGNNEQYF. The CDR3 DNA is TGTGCCACCGCGGGGGGCAACAACGAGCAGTACTTC. The gene calls are TRBV27 and TRBJ2-7; 8 positions agree with TRBD2. With 10 bases clipped from V and 5 bases from J, the junction kept 7 bases outside the gene matches. The CDR3 is 12 amino acids. Per germline, CDR1 MNHEY and CDR2 SMNVEV (reference sequence).

The chain recombines TRBV27 with TRBJ1-5, with unresolved D. CDR1 and CDR2 from the germline V gene are MNHEY and SMNVEV (reference sequence). V dropped 2 bases and J dropped 2 bases, with 4 bases sitting between them. This CDR3 comprises 13 residues. The DNA for the CDR3 is TGTGCCAGCAGTTTACTCGGCAATCAGCCCCAGCATTTT. Its protein product is CASSLLGNQPQHF.

The chain uses TRBV5-1 and TRBJ2-7; 12 nucleotides match TRBD2. The CDR3 is made up of 15 amino acids. CDR1 and CDR2 from the germline V gene are SGHRS and YFSETQ. Trimming cost V 4 bases and J 3 bases; bases outside gene matches: 5. The CDR3: CASSPRTSGNYEQYF. DNA of the CDR3: TGCGCCAGCAGCCCCAGGACTAGCGGGAACTACGAGCAGTACTTC.

V usage is TRBV11-2 and J usage is TRBJ2-5; TRBD2 matches 7 bases. Per germline, CDR1 SGHAT and CDR2 FQNNGV. The CDR3 runs to 18 residues. The ends lost 4 bases at V and 5 bases at J; junction bases unmatched: 19. As DNA, the CDR3 is TGTGCCAGCAGCTGGGGGGGTAGCGCCTTACCCGGGGGGGAGACCCAGTACTTC. Protein product: CASSWGGSALPGGETQYF.

This rearrangement joins TRBV18 to TRBJ1-3, with a tentative D call TRBD1 (6 bases). This CDR3 contains 16 residues. CDR1 is KGHSH, CDR2 LQKENI, per germline. Trimming cost V 4 bases and J 0 bases, with 13 bases left between them. In DNA, the CDR3 is TGTGCCAGCTCACGCGACACAGGGAGCTCTGGAAACACCATATATTTT. Its translation: CASSRDTGSSGNTIYF.

V and J are TRBV11-2 and TRBJ1-2; TRBD1 aligns across 7 bases. Germline lookup yields CDR1 SGHAT and CDR2 FQNNGV. This CDR3 has 16 amino acids. The V gene end was trimmed by 1 base and the J gene end by 4 bases; junction bases not matched to a gene: 9. CDR3 amino acids: CASSLVGGGLSYGYTF. The CDR3 DNA follows: TGTGCCAGCAGCTTAGTAGGGGGCGGCTTGAGCTATGGCTACACCTTC.

CDR3 sequence (DNA): TGTGCCAGCAGTGTCGGCCAAGCACTATTCTCTGGAAACACCATATATTTT. This translates into CASSVGQALFSGNTIYF. V is TRBV2 and J is TRBJ1-3; no clear D. Deletions cut 4 bases from V and 0 bases from J, with 16 bases between. Germline lookup yields CDR1 SNHLY and CDR2 FYNNEI. The CDR3 runs to 17 residues. Full variable domain (outside the CDR3, taken from reference TRBV2 and TRBJ1-3): EPEVTQTPSHQVTQMGQEVILRCVPISNHLYFYWYRQILGQKVEFLVSFYNNEISEKSEIFDDQFSVERPDGSNFTLKIRSTKLEDSAMYFCASSVGQALFSGNTIYFGEGSWLTVV.

This clone was counted only a few times. The genes are TRBV30 and TRBJ1-6, with D unresolved. V dropped 5 bases and J dropped 3 bases, with 17 bases sitting between them. CDR1 is GTSNPN, CDR2 SVGIG, per germline (reference sequence). The length of the CDR3 is 16 residues. The CDR3, as DNA: TGTGCCTGGGCCCCCAACGGGGTCGGCTATAATTCACCCCTCCACTTT. It is translated as CAWAPNGVGYNSPLHF.

V and J are TRBV10-1 and TRBJ2-1, with 10 bases fitting TRBD1. Looked up from germline, CDR1 is WNHNN and CDR2 is SYGVQD (reference sequence). Unmatched junction bases numbered 15, after V lost 4 bases and J lost 0 bases. This CDR3 contains 20 residues. CDR3 DNA: TGCGCCAGCAGTGTGAGGACAGGGGGTATGTTTCAACCCTCCTACAATGAGCAGTTCTTC. It encodes CASSVRTGGMFQPSYNEQFF.

This clone turned up a few times. The CDR3 DNA follows: TGTGCCAGCAGTGAATCCGGGGAGGGAGGCACCTTC. Amino acid sequence: CASSESGEGGTF. The V call is TRBV6-1, the J call TRBJ1-2; D is unclear. This CDR3 contains 12 residues. CDR1 MNHNS and CDR2 SASEGT come from the germline V gene. Trimming shortened V by 2 bases and J by 13 bases, and 14 bases separated the two germline ends.

This clone has a handful of counts. The rearrangement links TRBV7-8 to TRBJ2-5; D not certain. V gave up 0 bases and J gave up 3 bases, with 5 bases separating them. The CDR3 covers 13 residues. Germline V lookup: CDR1 SGHVS, CDR2 FQNEAQ. The CDR3: CASSLASEETQYF. The CDR3 region has the DNA TGTGCCAGCAGCTTAGCCTCGGAAGAGACCCAGTACTTC.

As to this clone: Different DNA sequences within this sample yield the same CDR3. This rearrangement joins TRBV9 to TRBJ2-1, with TRBD2 matching over 13 bases. The CDR3 length is 15 residues. The J segment lost 4 bases and the V segment lost 2 bases, leaving 0 bases of the junction unmatched. Germline V gene sequence: CDR1 SGDLS, CDR2 YYNGEE. The CDR3, as DNA: TGTGCCAGCAGCGTGGGACTAGCGGGATACAATGAGCAGTTCTTC. Translating it yields CASSVGLAGYNEQFF.

The V gene is TRBV5-1, the J gene TRBJ2-1; TRBD2 matches 10 bases. Unmatched junction bases numbered 9, after V lost 0 bases and J lost 15 bases. The CDR3 spans 14 residues. Germline V gene data show CDR1 as SGHRS and CDR2 as YFSETQ. Here the CDR3 DNA reads TGCGCCAGCAGCTTGGATGGTAGCGGGAGGTTCCCGTTCTTC. Translating gives CASSLDGSGRFPFF.

The chain has TRBV30 and TRBJ2-7; 10 bases map to TRBD1. Losses at the gene ends were 8 bases for V and 3 bases for J; bases not matched to a gene: 7. Per the germline V gene, CDR1 is GTSNPN and CDR2 is SVGIG (reference sequence). This CDR3 region has 13 residues. This chain's CDR3 is CAGARDRGYEQYF. As DNA, the CDR3 is TGTGCCGGGGCTAGGGACAGGGGCTACGAGCAGTACTTC. Combining the CDR3 with reference TRBV30 and TRBJ2-7 gives the whole variable domain SQTIHQWPATLVQPVGSPLSLECTVEGTSNPNLYWYRQAAGRGLQLLFYSVGIGQISSEVPQNLSASRPQDRQFILSSKKLLLSDSGFYLCAGARDRGYEQYFGPGTRLTVT.

The J gene is TRBJ1-2, the V gene TRBV6-1, with D possibly matching TRBD1 (5 bases). Germline CDR1 reads MNHNS; CDR2 reads SASEGT. The germline V and J ends were trimmed by 7 bases and 8 bases, with 20 bases remaining between them. The CDR3 sequence is 14 residues long. DNA for the CDR3: TGTGCCAGCACCTCTTTGGGCAGGGCCAGCGGCTACACCTTC. Translation: CASTSLGRASGYTF.